By proportion, the clone carrying this T cell receptor beta chain is medium-sized. The antigen remains unidentified. Looked up from germline, CDR1 is SGHTA and CDR2 is FQGNSA. V gave up 1 base and J gave up 0 bases; unmatched junction bases: 2. This CDR3 region has 16 residues. These data originate in a study of T-cell memory formation after mild COVID-19. Study background: TCR clusters largely stayed donor specific. Study-wide findings and caveats: Clones which contracted sat mainly in CM and EM if CD4+, and in EMRA if CD8+. Clones shrinking between day 15 and 85 showed a balanced CD4/CD8 split, and those that grew later tilted toward CD4+.

TCRdb re-derived calls from the 5' RACE reads in MiXCR, one entry per CDR3 protein. Of roughly 130,000 distinct CDR3 sequences listed, approximately 15% were seen once; the top ten hold approximately 5.5%. The receptor comes from a man aged 18-30 years who had mild COVID-19 (a few samples of this study predate the infection). Cell type and time point are not known. The sequenced sample consisted of PBMCs or a T cell subset sorted from them (not recorded which). The chain uses TRBV7-2 and TRBJ2-2, with 7 bases identical to TRBD1. The chain's CDR3 is CASSLVGGANTGELFF. The CDR3 DNA follows: TGTGCCAGCAGCTTAGTAGGGGGCGCGAACACCGGGGAGCTGTTTTTT.